This record looks at one T cell receptor (beta chain) sequence and its context. Its antigen is unknown. The data belong to a study of T cells in narcolepsy. The overall study: Enrolled donors included narcolepsy type 1 or type 2 patients and healthy controls.

The V end was cut by 1 base, the J end by 9 bases, with 10 bases between. The CDR3 covers 13 residues. Per the germline V gene, CDR1 is SGHNT and CDR2 is YENEEA. The data were produced by immunoSEQ multiplex PCR, yet TCRdb's version contains in-frame clones alone and is incomplete. The sample gives 25,000 to 40,000 clones, around 90% of which show up once; approximately 1.2% is in the top ten. Study-wide points: Blood of same and different patients, but not healthy controls, reportedly held recurring autoreactive clonotypes.

The TCR comes from a human donor with narcolepsy. Sequenced: CD45RA- memory CD4+ T cells from PBMCs. This chain joins TRBV11-3 and TRBJ2-1; a possible D gene is TRBD1 (6 bases). The CDR3 region is CASSLAQGGEQFF. In nucleotides, the CDR3 is TGTGCCAGCAGCTTAGCACAGGGTGGTGAGCAGTTCTTC.